The TCR beta chain described here comes from a study of cytomegalovirus exposure and HLA in healthy donors. Study results and limitations: CMV serostatus alone was available as immune exposure information. Evidence from a later analysis indicated that most CMV-associated TCR beta chains looked HLA-restricted. The study put 150 or so TCR beta chains on its list as cytomegalovirus-associated.

V lost 5 bases, J lost 2 bases, and 12 bases lay in between. The CDR3 sequence is 14 residues long. Germline V gives CDR1 LNHDA, CDR2 SQIVND (reference sequence). Though probably carrying unrecorded immune exposures, donors were nominally healthy at sampling. The primer mix had 60 Vbeta and 13 Jbeta primers. The repertoire was sequenced with immunoSEQ multiplex PCR; TCRdb's copy has only in-frame clones and lacks some. The data contain 100,000 to 150,000 clones, around 82% of them seen just once; the ten biggest clones take up approximately 1.2%. As for this clone: Antigen unknown.

The source is a female donor in good health and CMV-seronegative. This rearrangement joins TRBV19 to TRBJ1-2; TRBD1 might be the D (6 bases). Material: PBMCs. The CDR3 DNA sequence: TGTGCCAGTAGTCTAAGGACAGAAAACTATGGCTACACCTTC. Amino acid sequence: CASSLRTENYGYTF.